This TCR beta chain appears in the sequencing data of a study of cytomegalovirus exposure and HLA in healthy donors. V was pared by 6 bases and J by 7 bases, with 11 bases of the junction left unmatched. This CDR3 comprises 15 residues. Germline assignment: CDR1 MDHEN and CDR2 SYDVKM. Turning to this clone: Its antigen remains unknown.

TCRdb's table, derived via immunoSEQ multiplex PCR, lists solely in-frame clones and lacks some. The sample has some 120,000 clones; about 90% are singletons. Study outcomes and limitations: The authors confirmed in vitro that a few CMV-associated chains were specific for CMV antigens.

This TCR derives from a woman aged 18 to 35 in good health and CMV-seronegative. Sequenced material: PBMCs. V gene TRBV28 combines with J gene TRBJ1-2, with 10 nucleotides matching TRBD1. Here the CDR3 reads CASSITTGGFFGYTF. The CDR3 DNA sequence: TGTGCCAGCAGCATTACGACAGGGGGCTTCTTTGGCTACACCTTC.